This T cell receptor (beta chain) was identified in a study of cytomegalovirus exposure and HLA in healthy donors. PCR used 60 Vbeta primers and 13 Jbeta primers. Repertoires were generated with immunoSEQ multiplex PCR, while TCRdb's copy carries only in-frame clones and drops some. The profile shows about 120,000 clones, less than 85% of them singletons. V was cut by 3 bases and J by 0 bases, with 14 bases left in between. Looked up from germline, CDR1 is MNHEY and CDR2 is SMNVEV (reference sequence). This CDR3 has 17 residues. The receptor was isolated from a man aged 50 to 59 in good health and CMV-seropositive. This chain uses TRBV27 with TRBJ1-4, with D maybe TRBD1 (5 bases). What was sequenced was PBMCs. CDR3 bases: TGTGCCAGCAGTTTGTCTTTAGGGGAAGCAACTAATGAAAAACTGTTTTTT. As protein: CASSLSLGEATNEKLFF.